Listed below are T cell receptor beta chains from one sample, sequenced in a study of PD-1 blockade in mismatch repair-deficient tumors. Here immunoSEQ multiplex PCR was the method, and the copy in TCRdb shows in-frame clones only, minus some. This table holds about 15,000 clones, about 80% found once. Their target antigens are unknown. The sequencing here drew on cells cultured in vitro, taken from a patient treated with pembrolizumab. These receptors originate from an adult with mismatch repair-deficient cancer. Each CDR3 is given with its conserved first and last residue. D genes are given only for firm matches. Size is stated for part of the rows, as once, few or many counts, or as a class when the clone is expanded.

TRBV5-4,14,TRBD1,TRBJ2-7,NA,TGTGCCAGCAGCTTGGGAACAGGGGGCCACGAGCAGTACTTC,CASSLGTGGHEQYF
TRBV9,16,NA,TRBJ2-3,NA,TGTGCCAGCAGCGTAGGTGGGACCCCGGGATCCGATACGCAGTATTTT,CASSVGGTPGSDTQYF
TRBV19,16,NA,TRBJ1-3,NA,TGTGCCAGTATCCTAGGAGCGGGTTCCTCTGGAAACACCATATATTTT,CASILGAGSSGNTIYF
TRBV7-8,16,TRBD2,TRBJ2-7,NA,TGTGCCAGCAGCCCGAGGACTAGCGGGACATCCTACGAGCAGTACTTC,CASSPRTSGTSYEQYF
TRBV7-9,15,NA,TRBJ1-4,once,TGTGCCAGCAGCTCCCCCGGATATTGGACCGAAAAACTGTTTTTT,CASSSPGYWTEKLFF
TRBV7-9,14,NA,TRBJ2-7,NA,TGTGCCAGCAGCTTAGCCGGGACAAGATACGAGCAGTACTTC,CASSLAGTRYEQYF
TRBV10-3,16,TRBD2,TRBJ2-1,NA,TGTGCCATCAGTTCCCCGACTAGCGGGGACTCCAATGAGCAGTTCTTC,CAISSPTSGDSNEQFF
TRBV5-1,14,NA,TRBJ2-5,NA,TGCGCCAGCAGCTTGGGTCGATACCAAGAGACCCAGTACTTC,CASSLGRYQETQYF
TRBV4-2,21,NA,TRBJ2-7,NA,TGTGCCAGCAGCCAAGGGACCGGAGGTTCAGGACAGCTATCTATCCCCTACGAGCAGTACTTC,CASSQGTGGSGQLSIPYEQYF
TRBV5-1,14,NA,TRBJ1-1,NA,TGCGCCAGCAGTTTCGATGGAGGGAACACTGAAGCTTTCTTT,CASSFDGGNTEAFF
TRBV30,17,TRBD2,TRBJ2-5,NA,TGTGCCTGGAGTGTACCCTGGGGACTAGCGGGAGTGGAGACCCAGTACTTC,CAWSVPWGLAGVETQYF
TRBV28,15,NA,TRBJ1-1,few,TGTGCCAGCAGTTCCCCACCCCCGACAGGAACTGAAGCTTTCTTT,CASSSPPPTGTEAFF
TRBV7-2,15,TRBD1,TRBJ2-7,once,TGTGCCAGCAGCACCAGGGGGTCGAGCTCCTACGAGCAGTACTTC,CASSTRGSSSYEQYF
TRBV27,13,NA,TRBJ1-1,NA,TGTGCCAGCAGTTCGGGTCCGGCCCGTGAAGCTTTCTTT,CASSSGPAREAFF
TRBV28,14,NA,TRBJ1-5,NA,TGTGCCAGCAGTTTCGGGGTACCAACTCAGCCCCAGCATTTT,CASSFGVPTQPQHF
TRBV11-2,13,NA,TRBJ2-7,NA,TGTGCCAGCAGCTTATCCCAACACTCCGAGCAGTACTTC,CASSLSQHSEQYF
TRBV27,18,NA,TRBJ1-3,few,TGTGCCAGCAGTTTATTTGTACCGGGGCCTTACTCTGGAAACACCATATATTTT,CASSLFVPGPYSGNTIYF
TRBV6-5,14,NA,TRBJ2-7,once,TGTGCCAGCAGTCTCGGACTTCGCTCCTACGAGCAGTACTTC,CASSLGLRSYEQYF
TRBV6-5,14,TRBD1,TRBJ1-2,few,TGTGCCAGCAGTCCAAGGGGGGCGACAGGGGGCTACACCTTC,CASSPRGATGGYTF
TRBV5-1,14,TRBD1,TRBJ2-5,NA,TGCGCCAGCAGCTTGGGTACAGGGGAAGAGACCCAGTACTTC,CASSLGTGEETQYF
TRBV5-1,15,TRBD2,TRBJ2-7,once,TGCGCCAGCAGCAGGGCCGAAAGCGGGGATTACGAGCAGTACTTC,CASSRAESGDYEQYF
TRBV7-3,14,TRBD1,TRBJ2-7,NA,TGTGCCAGCAGTCAAGACAGGGGTCCCTACGAGCAGTACTTC,CASSQDRGPYEQYF
TRBV5-5,11,NA,TRBJ2-5,once,TGTGCCAGCAGCTTGCTCGAGACCCAGTACTTC,CASSLLETQYF
TRBV7-9,16,TRBD1,TRBJ1-1,NA,TGTGCCAGCAGCTCGGGGACAGGGAATGGGAACACTGAAGCTTTCTTT,CASSSGTGNGNTEAFF
TRBV10-2,15,TRBD2,TRBJ2-7,NA,TGCGCCAGCAGTGTTTCTAGCGGTTTAGTAAACGAGCAGTACTTC,CASSVSSGLVNEQYF
TRBV9,15,NA,TRBJ1-5,NA,TGTGCCAGCAGCGCCCGCGGCCAGAGCAATCAGCCCCAGCATTTT,CASSARGQSNQPQHF
TRBV7-6,14,NA,TRBJ2-3,once,TGTGCCAGCAGCTTAGAACAGGCCAGCCAGAGGCAGTATTTT,CASSLEQASQRQYF
TRBV7-8,14,NA,TRBJ2-3,NA,TGTGCCAGCAGCTTTCGGGGGAGCATGAATACGCAGTATTTT,CASSFRGSMNTQYF
TRBV28,13,NA,TRBJ1-5,NA,TGTGCCAGCAATACAGGGAGGAATCAGCCCCAGCATTTT,CASNTGRNQPQHF
TRBV28,12,TRBD1,TRBJ2-1,NA,TGTGCCAGCAGCCGACAGGGCCAATGGCAGTTCTTC,CASSRQGQWQFF
TRBV19,15,TRBD2,TRBJ2-7,NA,TGTGCCAGTAGTACGAAGACAGCGGGAACCTACGAGCAGTACTTC,CASSTKTAGTYEQYF
TRBV7-6,14,NA,TRBJ2-7,NA,TGTGCCAGCAGCTTTGGTGGGGAGATCTACGAGCAGTACTTC,CASSFGGEIYEQYF
TRBV7-6,15,TRBD1,TRBJ2-7,once,TGTGCCAGCACCCCGTCAGACAGGGGGCAATACGAGCAGTACTTC,CASTPSDRGQYEQYF
TRBV4-1,12,NA,TRBJ2-1,NA,TGCGCCAGCAGCCAAAGGAACAATGAGCAGTTCTTC,CASSQRNNEQFF
TRBV5-4,16,TRBD2,TRBJ2-6,NA,TGTGCCAGCAGACTAGCGGGAGTGGCTGGGGCCAACGTCCTGACTTTC,CASRLAGVAGANVLTF
TRBV18,14,NA,TRBJ1-1,NA,TGTGCCAGCTCATCGTTTCAATCTAACACTGAAGCTTTCTTT,CASSSFQSNTEAFF
TRBV18,14,TRBD1,TRBJ2-4,NA,TGTGCCAGCTCGAACAGGGGAGCCAAAAACATTCAGTACTTC,CASSNRGAKNIQYF
TRBV11-3,13,NA,TRBJ1-5,NA,TGTGCCAGCAGCTTAGAGTCCGGTCAGCCCCAGCATTTT,CASSLESGQPQHF
TRBV28,15,TRBD1,TRBJ2-7,NA,TGTGCCAGCAGTCCAGAGGGACAGGGTGGTCTCGAGCAGTACTTC,CASSPEGQGGLEQYF
TRBV27,13,NA,TRBJ2-3,NA,TGTGCCAGCACCCGACAGAGGACAGATACGCAGTATTTT,CASTRQRTDTQYF
TRBV2,12,NA,TRBJ2-7,NA,TGTGCCAGCAGTGTTGGCATCTACGAGCAGTACTTC,CASSVGIYEQYF
TRBV27,15,TRBD1,TRBJ1-6,NA,TGTGCCAGCAGCCAAACAGGGGATTATAATTCACCCCTCCACTTT,CASSQTGDYNSPLHF
TRBV28,15,TRBD1,TRBJ1-2,NA,TGTGCCAGCAGTGCAACCAGGGGGTTAAACTATGGCTACACCTTC,CASSATRGLNYGYTF
TRBV14,17,NA,TRBJ2-5,NA,TGTGCCAGCAGCCCAGGGTGGCCGGGGCGACGACAAGAGACCCAGTACTTC,CASSPGWPGRRQETQYF
TRBV29-1,14,NA,TRBJ2-4,NA,TGCAGCGTTTCCCTCCGGCTAGCCAAAAACATTCAGTACTTC,CSVSLRLAKNIQYF
TRBV6-4,16,NA,TRBJ2-1,NA,TGTGCCAGCAGCGTTCGGTGGGGGGCCCCTATCAATGAGCAGTTCTTC,CASSVRWGAPINEQFF
TRBV18,13,TRBD2,TRBJ2-7,NA,TGTGCCAGCTCACCGACTAGCACCTACGAGCAGTACTTC,CASSPTSTYEQYF
TRBV19,13,TRBD1,TRBJ1-1,NA,TGTGCCAGTAGTGGAGGGGCAGGGGGCGAAGCTTTCTTT,CASSGGAGGEAFF
TRBV19,11,NA,TRBJ2-3,once,TGTGCCAGTAGCACGGGAGTTACGCAGTATTTT,CASSTGVTQYF
TRBV21-1,15,NA,TRBJ2-7,NA,TGTGCCAGCAGCAACAATCAGACTAGCGGGTACGAGCAGTACTTC,CASSNNQTSGYEQYF
TRBV7-2,15,TRBD1,TRBJ1-2,NA,TGTGCCAGCAGCCTCTTGACAGGGACTAACTATGGCTACACCTTC,CASSLLTGTNYGYTF
TRBV5-8,19,NA,TRBJ1-5,once,TGTGCCAGCAGCTTGAAGTCGGGACTGAGCTTCAATAGCAATCAGCCCCAGCATTTT,CASSLKSGLSFNSNQPQHF
TRBV6-5,15,TRBD1,TRBJ1-2,NA,TGTGCCAGCAGTTACTCGCGAGGGACAGGGGTGGGCTACACCTTC,CASSYSRGTGVGYTF
TRBV6-4,14,TRBD2,TRBJ2-3,once,TGTGCCAGCAGTGAAATAGCGGGACGGGATACGCAGTATTTT,CASSEIAGRDTQYF
TRBV28,15,NA,TRBJ2-1,NA,TGTGCCAGCACCCCCCAGGGAAGCTCCTACAATGAGCAGTTCTTC,CASTPQGSSYNEQFF
TRBV15,13,NA,TRBJ2-3,NA,TGTGCCACCAGTCAAAGGCACACAGATACGCAGTATTTT,CATSQRHTDTQYF
TRBV19,15,TRBD1,TRBJ1-2,NA,TGTGCCAGTAGTCAACCAGGGGGCGCGGACTATGGCTACACCTTC,CASSQPGGADYGYTF